The present T cell receptor (beta chain) was sequenced within a study of T cell changes during pregnancy in multiple sclerosis. This CDR3 region has 16 residues. The trim removed 5 bases at V and 2 bases at J, leaving 8 bases unmatched. Germline loops: CDR1 LNHDA, CDR2 SQIVND (reference sequence). Data came from immunoSEQ multiplex PCR; TCRdb stores just in-frame clones and leaves some out. In the table there are 93,000 or so clones, roughly 92% of which are singletons. The chain is built from TRBV19 and TRBJ2-5; TRBD2 aligns across 10 bases. This clonotype was obtained from a female donor with multiple sclerosis, enrolled in a pregnancy study. The sample was peripheral blood, taken after pregnancy. The CDR3 sequence is CASSAWTSGRQETQYF. In nucleotides, the CDR3 is TGTGCCAGTAGTGCCTGGACTAGCGGTAGACAAGAGACCCAGTACTTC.